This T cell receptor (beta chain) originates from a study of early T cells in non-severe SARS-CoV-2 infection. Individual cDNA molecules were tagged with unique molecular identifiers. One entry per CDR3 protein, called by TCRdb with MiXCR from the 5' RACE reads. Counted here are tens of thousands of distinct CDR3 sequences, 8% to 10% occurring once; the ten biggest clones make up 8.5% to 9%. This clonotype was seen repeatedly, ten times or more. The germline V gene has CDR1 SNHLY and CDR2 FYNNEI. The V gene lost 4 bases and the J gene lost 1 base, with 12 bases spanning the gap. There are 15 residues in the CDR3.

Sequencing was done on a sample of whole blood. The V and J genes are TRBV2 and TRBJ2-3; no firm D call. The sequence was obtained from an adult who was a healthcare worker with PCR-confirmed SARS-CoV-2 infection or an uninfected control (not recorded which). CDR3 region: CASSGLLSRTDTQYF. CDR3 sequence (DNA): TGTGCCAGCAGTGGTCTACTCAGTCGCACAGATACGCAGTATTTT.